This record looks at one T cell receptor (beta chain) sequence and its context. Its target is unknown. This record comes from a study of cytomegalovirus exposure and HLA in healthy donors. Study-level points and caveats: In a later analysis, first-cohort TCR clusters were found to tend to co-occur in the 120 or so validation repertoires.

CDR1 and CDR2 from the germline V gene are SGHRS and YFSETQ. V gave up 4 bases and J gave up 0 bases, with 23 bases separating them. The CDR3 runs 18 residues. The protocol was immunoSEQ multiplex PCR, while the TCRdb copy is restricted to in-frame clones and leaves out a portion. The sample carries 190,000 or so clones, around 83% recorded once. Sequencing used PBMCs. This chain uses TRBV5-1 with TRBJ2-7, with D perhaps matching TRBD1 (7 bases). The clonotype comes from a young woman in good health and CMV-seropositive. The CDR3 sequence: CASSGGLRGNRSSYEQYF. CDR3 nucleotide sequence: TGCGCCAGCAGCGGGGGACTCAGGGGGAACCGTAGCTCCTACGAGCAGTACTTC.